This TCR beta chain comes out of a study of identical twins. MiXCR, run by TCRdb on the 5' RACE reads, gives a single entry per CDR3 protein. The profile shows some 500,000 distinct CDR3 sequences, less than 25% of them singletons. The V end lost 1 base, the J end lost 4 bases, and 10 bases lay between the germline ends. The CDR3 consists of 14 residues. These same records also appear under a second study, on T cells expressing NK-cell markers. As that study records: As a fraction of CD8+ T cells, dominant NKG2C+ clonotypes reached about 1.0-7.0% in six donors. Unclear, still, was the HCMV specificity of the expanded NKG2C+ T cell clones.

Sequenced sample: CD4+ T cells sorted from blood. This clonotype originated in a woman under 30 in good health. The chain uses TRBV12-3 or TRBV12-4 and TRBJ2-5; a possible D gene is TRBD1 (5 bases). Here the CDR3 reads CASSLGGHTETQYF. CDR3 nucleotides: TGTGCCAGCAGTTTAGGTGGACACACAGAGACCCAGTACTTC.